Each of the 10 T cell receptor beta chains below was sequenced from the same sample in a study of T cell responses to AZD1222 COVID-19 vaccine. Generated by immunoSEQ multiplex PCR, the TCRdb table keeps only in-frame clones and is missing some. The sample lists 130,000 to 150,000 clones; around nine tenths were seen once. This specimen was peripheral blood, taken on day 0 of AZD1222 vaccination. The receptors originated from an adult in good health.

This clone occurred once. This sequence joins TRBV9 and TRBJ1-2; TRBD1 is a possible D gene (6 bases). Germline V lookup: CDR1 SGDLS, CDR2 YYNGEE. The V end lost 3 bases, the J end lost 4 bases, and 13 bases lay between the germline ends. The CDR3 spans 14 residues. CDR3 in amino acids: CASSAEQGTYGYTF. The CDR3 DNA reads as TGTGCCAGCAGCGCCGAGCAGGGGACCTATGGCTACACCTTC.

This chain links TRBV14 with TRBJ1-1, with D unresolved. The CDR3 has 13 amino acids. Germline CDR1 and CDR2: SGHDN and FVKESK. V lost 0 bases and J lost 11, with 13 bases in between. CDR3 loop: CASSQEGGEHAFF. CDR3 DNA: TGTGCCAGCAGCCAAGAAGGTGGGGAGCACGCTTTCTTT.

The CDR3 nucleotides read TGCGCCAGCAACTCGGGACGGAGGTCTTCTAATGAAAAACTGTTTTTT. Protein product: CASNSGRRSSNEKLFF. This chain uses TRBV5-1 with TRBJ1-4, with a possible D match to TRBD1 (5 bases). V was pared by 6 bases and J by 3 bases, with 18 bases between. Germline values: CDR1 SGHRS, CDR2 YFSETQ. The CDR3 is made up of 16 amino acids.

The rearrangement uses TRBV7-9 and TRBJ1-1; tentative D call: TRBD1 (5 bases). Trimming took off 5 bases at V and 1 base at J, with 17 bases between the two ends. Germline V CDR1 and CDR2: SEHNR, FQNEAQ (reference sequence). CDR3 size: 16 residues. In DNA, the CDR3 is TGTGCCAGCAGCCCCTACAGGACGCCACAGAACACTGAAGCTTTCTTT. It specifies CASSPYRTPQNTEAFF.

The chain employs TRBV28 and TRBJ1-2; TRBD1 agrees at 7 bases. The CDR3 has 15 residues. V shed 2 bases and J 8 bases; nucleotides not matched to a gene: 11. Looked up from germline, CDR1 is MDHEN and CDR2 is SYDVKM. The CDR3 DNA is TGTGCCAGCAGTTTAATCCCCGACAGGGCAAGCGGCTACACCTTC. Encoded protein: CASSLIPDRASGYTF.

The chain combines TRBV5-4 with TRBJ1-2, with a tentative D call TRBD1 (5 bases). This CDR3 is built from 14 residues. Per germline, CDR1 SGHNT and CDR2 YYREEE (reference sequence). Trimming cost V 3 bases and J 3 bases, with 12 bases left between them. The CDR3 reads CASSSGWGDYGYTF. The CDR3, as DNA: TGTGCCAGCAGCTCGGGCTGGGGCGACTATGGCTACACCTTC.

This chain connects TRBV28 to TRBJ1-1; no definite D call. Deletions cut 3 bases from V and 10 bases from J, with 12 bases between. This CDR3 is 12 amino acids long. Germline V CDR1 and CDR2: MDHEN, SYDVKM. The CDR3 loop reads CASSLWEFGAFF. The CDR3 DNA sequence: TGTGCCAGCAGTTTGTGGGAGTTCGGAGCTTTCTTT.

V and J are TRBV19 and TRBJ1-5; D not certain. The CDR3 has 16 amino acids. V was shortened by 2 bases and J by 0 bases, with 11 bases between the two germline ends. From germline, CDR1 is LNHDA and CDR2 SQIVND (reference sequence). This chain's CDR3 is CASSILTFPSNQPQHF. CDR3 in DNA: TGTGCCAGTAGTATATTGACATTTCCTAGCAATCAGCCCCAGCATTTT.

The chain recombines TRBV28 with TRBJ2-1; 9 bases fit TRBD1. CDR3 size: 14 residues. Per the germline V gene, CDR1 is MDHEN and CDR2 is SYDVKM. Losses at the gene ends were 5 bases for V and 9 bases for J; bases not matched to a gene: 8. CDR3 nucleotides: TGTGCCAGCAGTCCGGACAGGGGTAAGGGTGAGCAGTTCTTC. Its translation: CASSPDRGKGEQFF.

J is TRBJ1-5 and V is TRBV27; D is unresolved. Trimming pared 3 bases from V and 5 bases from J, leaving 14 bases between. This CDR3 is 15 amino acids long. The germline gives CDR1 MNHEY, CDR2 SMNVEV (reference sequence). The CDR3 region is CASSFSRLDDQPQHF. The CDR3 DNA reads as TGTGCCAGCAGTTTCAGTCGGCTCGACGATCAGCCCCAGCATTTT.